This T cell receptor (beta chain) was sequenced in a study of T cell responses to AZD1222 COVID-19 vaccine. Profiling relied on immunoSEQ multiplex PCR, and the TCRdb table lists in-frame clones only, not all of them. Of some 110,000 clones listed, over 75% are singletons. Germline values: CDR1 MDHEN, CDR2 SYDVKM. V lost 7 bases to trimming and J lost 7 bases, with 16 bases between them. The CDR3 sequence is 13 residues long. This TCR came from an adult in good health. The chain couples TRBV28 to TRBJ2-5; D possibly corresponds to TRBD1 (6 bases). Sequenced material: peripheral blood, taken on day 0 of AZD1222 vaccination. CDR3 nucleotides: TGTGCCAGCACCCCGGGGCAGGGGTGGACCCAGTACTTC. It encodes CASTPGQGWTQYF.